Below, 4 T cell receptor beta chains from the same sample are listed, as sequenced in a study of low-dose radiotherapy and immunotherapy resistance in tumors. Gene-specific TRAV and TRBV primers were used for first-strand cDNA, covering alpha and beta chains. The TCRs were subjected to amplification over around 18 PCR cycles employing a constant-region primer in conjunction with a V-primer adapter. One entry per CDR3 protein results from TCRdb running MiXCR on the reads. The sample shows around 80,000 distinct CDR3 sequences, 15% to 20% of them seen only once. Time point noted: after trial treatment. Described treatment: LDRT plus nivolumab, ipilimumab, low-dose cyclophosphamide and aspirin (RACIN trial). The sample was PBMCs, taken after low-dose radiotherapy plus immunotherapy. These receptor sequences come from a male donor with prostate cancer.

This clonotype occurred many times. The chain has TRBV20-1 and TRBJ2-3; D might be TRBD1 or TRBD2, each matching 5 bases. V dropped 0 bases and J dropped 7 bases, with 20 bases sitting between them. There are 16 residues in the CDR3. CDR1 is DFQATT and CDR2 is SNEGSKA in the germline V gene (reference sequence). CDR3 in amino acids: CSARDRGQGGRHTQYF. Written as DNA, the CDR3 is TGCAGTGCTAGAGATCGAGGCCAGGGTGGGAGACATACGCAGTATTTT.

At least ten counts were recorded for this clonotype. The chain joins TRBV28 to TRBJ1-5; the match to TRBD1 covers 11 bases. This CDR3 has 13 amino acids. CDR1 is MDHEN, CDR2 SYDVKM, per germline. V shed 5 bases, J shed 10 bases, and the junction held 4 bases outside the gene matches. CDR3 DNA sequence: TGTGCCAGCAGTGTAGGGACAGGGGGTCCCCAGCATTTT. Residues: CASSVGTGGPQHF.

This clonotype was seen at least ten times. J is TRBJ2-4 and V is TRBV19; D could derive from TRBD1 or TRBD2 (6 bases each). CDR1 and CDR2 (germline): LNHDA, SQIVND (reference sequence). The length of the CDR3 is 14 residues. The V end lost 10 bases, the J end lost 4 bases, and 17 bases lay between the germline ends. This chain's CDR3 is CATQIGGQKNIQYF. In DNA, the CDR3 is TGTGCCACCCAGATCGGGGGACAAAAAAACATTCAGTACTTC.

This clonotype was counted at least ten times. This chain joins TRBV2 and TRBJ2-7; 10 bases are shared with TRBD2. This CDR3 is 15 amino acids long. The J segment lost 7 bases and the V segment lost 4 bases, leaving 10 bases of the junction unmatched. Germline CDR1 reads SNHLY; CDR2 reads FYNNEI. The CDR3: CASSGTSGGPSEQYF. CDR3 DNA: TGTGCCAGCAGTGGGACTAGCGGAGGTCCGAGTGAGCAGTACTTC.